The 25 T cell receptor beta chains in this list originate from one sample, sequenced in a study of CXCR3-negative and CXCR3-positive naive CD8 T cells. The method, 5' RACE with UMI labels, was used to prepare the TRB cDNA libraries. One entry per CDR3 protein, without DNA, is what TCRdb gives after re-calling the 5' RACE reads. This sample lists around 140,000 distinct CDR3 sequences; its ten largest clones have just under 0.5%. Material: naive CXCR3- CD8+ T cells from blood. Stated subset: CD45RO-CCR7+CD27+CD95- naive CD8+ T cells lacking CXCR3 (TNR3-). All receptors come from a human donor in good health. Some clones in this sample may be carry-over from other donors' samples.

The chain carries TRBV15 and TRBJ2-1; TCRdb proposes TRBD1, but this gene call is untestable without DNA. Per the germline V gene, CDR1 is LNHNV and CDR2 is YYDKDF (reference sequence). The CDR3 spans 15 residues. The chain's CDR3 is CATSTEGAGYNEQFF.

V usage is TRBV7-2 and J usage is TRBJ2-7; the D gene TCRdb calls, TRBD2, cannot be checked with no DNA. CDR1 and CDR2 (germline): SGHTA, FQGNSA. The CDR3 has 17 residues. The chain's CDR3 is CASSLGIWRALPYEQYF. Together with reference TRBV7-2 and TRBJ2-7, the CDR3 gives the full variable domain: GAGVSQSPSNKVTEKGKDVELRCDPISGHTALYWYRQSLGQGLEFLIYFQGNSAPDKSGLPSDRFSAERTGGSVSTLTIQRTQQEDSAVYLCASSLGIWRALPYEQYFGPGTRLTVT.

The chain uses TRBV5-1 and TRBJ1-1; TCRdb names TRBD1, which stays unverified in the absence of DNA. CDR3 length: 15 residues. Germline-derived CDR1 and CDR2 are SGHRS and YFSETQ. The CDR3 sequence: CASSWAGGLNTEAFF.

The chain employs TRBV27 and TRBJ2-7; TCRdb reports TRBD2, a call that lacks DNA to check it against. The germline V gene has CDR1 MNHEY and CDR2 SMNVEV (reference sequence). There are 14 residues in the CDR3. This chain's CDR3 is CASSFAAGNYEQYF.

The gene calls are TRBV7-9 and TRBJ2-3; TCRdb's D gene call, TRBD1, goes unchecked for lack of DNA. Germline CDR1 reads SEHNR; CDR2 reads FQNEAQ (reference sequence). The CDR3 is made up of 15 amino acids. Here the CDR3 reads CASRTGRASTDTQYF.

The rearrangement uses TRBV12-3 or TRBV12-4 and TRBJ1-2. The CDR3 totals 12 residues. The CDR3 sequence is CASSLVRRGYTF.

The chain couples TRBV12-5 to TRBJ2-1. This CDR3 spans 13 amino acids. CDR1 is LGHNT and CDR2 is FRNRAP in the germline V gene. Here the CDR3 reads CASGISLTAEQFF.

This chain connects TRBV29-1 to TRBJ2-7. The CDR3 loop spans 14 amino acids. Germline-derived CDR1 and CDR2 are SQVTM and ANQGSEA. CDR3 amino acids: CSVEFVTSIVEQYF.

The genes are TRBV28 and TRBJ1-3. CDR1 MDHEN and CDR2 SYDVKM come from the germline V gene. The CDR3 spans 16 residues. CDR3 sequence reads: CASTRNGDFTGNTIYF. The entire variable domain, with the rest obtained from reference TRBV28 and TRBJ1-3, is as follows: DVKVTQSSRYLVKRTGEKVFLECVQDMDHENMFWYRQDPGLGLRLIYFSYDVKMKEKGDIPEGYSVSREKKERFSLILESASTNQTSMYLCASTRNGDFTGNTIYFGEGSWLTVV.

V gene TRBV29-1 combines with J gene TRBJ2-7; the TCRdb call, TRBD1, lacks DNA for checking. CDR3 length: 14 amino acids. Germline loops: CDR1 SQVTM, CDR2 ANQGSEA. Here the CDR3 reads CSVGGKGLSHEQYF.

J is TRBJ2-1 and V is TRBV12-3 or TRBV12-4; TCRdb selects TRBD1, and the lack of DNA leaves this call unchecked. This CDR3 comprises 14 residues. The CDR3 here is CASSLGRGPNEQFF.

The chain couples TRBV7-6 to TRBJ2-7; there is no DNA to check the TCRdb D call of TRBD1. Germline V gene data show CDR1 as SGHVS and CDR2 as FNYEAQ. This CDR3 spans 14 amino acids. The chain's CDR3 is CASSPDGGLNEQYF.

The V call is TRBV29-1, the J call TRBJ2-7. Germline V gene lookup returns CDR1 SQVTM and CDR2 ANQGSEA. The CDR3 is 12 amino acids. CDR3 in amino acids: CSVEDLEGEQYF.

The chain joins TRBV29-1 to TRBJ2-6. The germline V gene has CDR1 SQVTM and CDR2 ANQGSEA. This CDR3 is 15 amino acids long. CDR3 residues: CSVPGTGSGANVLTF.

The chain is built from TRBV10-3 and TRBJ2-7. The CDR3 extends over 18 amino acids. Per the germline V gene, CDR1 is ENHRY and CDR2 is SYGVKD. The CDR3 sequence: CAISETKKRRTAANEQYF.

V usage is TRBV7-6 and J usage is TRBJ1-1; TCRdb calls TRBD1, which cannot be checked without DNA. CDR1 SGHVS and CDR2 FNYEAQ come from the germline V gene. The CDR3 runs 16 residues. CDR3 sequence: CASSLAPGQGNTEAFF.

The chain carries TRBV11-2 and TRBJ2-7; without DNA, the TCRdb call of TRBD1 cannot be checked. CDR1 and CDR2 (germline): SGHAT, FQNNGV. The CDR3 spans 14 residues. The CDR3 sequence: CASSSRDSNYEQYF.

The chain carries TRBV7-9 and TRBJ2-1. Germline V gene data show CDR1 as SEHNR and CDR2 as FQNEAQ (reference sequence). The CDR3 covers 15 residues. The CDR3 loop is CASSQMYGSQPEQFF.

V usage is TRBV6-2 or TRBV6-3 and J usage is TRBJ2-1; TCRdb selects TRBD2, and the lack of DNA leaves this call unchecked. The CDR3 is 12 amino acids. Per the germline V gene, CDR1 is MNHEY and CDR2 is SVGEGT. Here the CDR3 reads CASSWARNEQFF.

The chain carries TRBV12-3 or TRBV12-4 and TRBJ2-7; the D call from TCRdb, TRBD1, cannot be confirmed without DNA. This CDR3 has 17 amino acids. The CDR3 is CASSPPRSTGANYEQYF.

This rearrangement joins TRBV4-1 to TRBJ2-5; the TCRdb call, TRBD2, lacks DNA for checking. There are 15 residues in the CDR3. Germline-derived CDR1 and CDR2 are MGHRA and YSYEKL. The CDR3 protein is CASSQVSGGEETQYF.

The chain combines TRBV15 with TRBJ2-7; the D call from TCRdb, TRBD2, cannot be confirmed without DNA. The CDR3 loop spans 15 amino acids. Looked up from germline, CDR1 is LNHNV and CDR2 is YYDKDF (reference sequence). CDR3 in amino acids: CATSSYRDGHYEQYF.

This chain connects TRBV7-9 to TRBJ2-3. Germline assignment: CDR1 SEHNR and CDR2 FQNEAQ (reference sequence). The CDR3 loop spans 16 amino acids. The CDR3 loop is CASSPVGYSSTDTQYF.

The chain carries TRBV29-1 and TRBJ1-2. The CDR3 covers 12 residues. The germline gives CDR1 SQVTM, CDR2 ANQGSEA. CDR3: CSVESGGWGYTF.

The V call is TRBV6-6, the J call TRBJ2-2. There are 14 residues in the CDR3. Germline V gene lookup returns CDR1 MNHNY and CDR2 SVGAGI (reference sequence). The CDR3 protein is CASSTSTGTGELFF.